Each of the 10 T cell receptor beta chains below was sequenced from the same sample in a study of cytomegalovirus exposure and HLA in healthy donors. The PCR employed 60 Vbeta primers together with 13 Jbeta primers. Libraries were prepared by immunoSEQ multiplex PCR; TCRdb keeps only in-frame clonotypes and omits some of them. The table records around 61,000 clones, around 90% of them present only once. The material sequenced was PBMCs. Receptor source: a man aged 25-40 years in good health and CMV-seropositive.

J is TRBJ2-3 and V is TRBV6-8; 8 nucleotides line up with TRBD2. Trimming removed 6 bases from V and 2 bases from J; junction bases left unmatched: 7. The CDR3 loop spans 15 amino acids. CDR1 is MNHGY and CDR2 is SAAAGT in the germline V gene. Here the CDR3 reads CASSDLAGSTDTQYF. CDR3 nucleotides: TGTGCCAGCAGCGACCTAGCGGGCTCCACAGATACGCAGTATTTT.

The chain recombines TRBV11-2 with TRBJ1-2, with D maybe TRBD1 (6 bases). The CDR3 loop spans 18 amino acids. The V gene's germline CDR1 is SGHAT and CDR2 FQNNGV. Trimming left V 0 bases short and J 2 bases short, with 19 bases between. The CDR3 region has the DNA TGTGCCAGCAGCTTAGAACGGGGGGGCGCCGACTTAAACTATGGCTACACCTTC. Its translation: CASSLERGGADLNYGYTF.

Only one count was recorded for this clone. V is TRBV28 and J is TRBJ2-7; 7 positions match TRBD1. Germline lookup yields CDR1 MDHEN and CDR2 SYDVKM. The CDR3 contains 15 residues. J gave up 3 bases and V 6 bases, and 11 bases lay outside the gene matches. The CDR3 nucleotides are TGTGCCAGCAGGACCCCGGGGACAGAGAGCTACGAGCAGTACTTC. It yields the protein CASRTPGTESYEQYF.

The table lists this clone with a count of one. The J gene is TRBJ2-3, the V gene TRBV6-5, with 7 bases matching TRBD1. This CDR3 is built from 14 residues. The germline CDR1 and CDR2 sequences are MNHEY and SVGAGI. Trimming at V came to 4 bases and at J to 3 bases, leaving 4 bases not matched to a gene. Here the CDR3 DNA reads TGTGCCAGCAGTTCTATGACAGGGACAGATACGCAGTATTTT. Its protein is CASSSMTGTDTQYF.

This clone was seen once. CDR3: CAWSAQGVSNQPQHF. Here the CDR3 DNA reads TGTGCCTGGAGTGCACAGGGGGTTAGCAATCAGCCCCAGCATTTT. The rearrangement joins TRBV30 to TRBJ1-5; 8 bases are a match to TRBD1. CDR3 length equals 15 residues. J was trimmed by 0 bases and V by 1 base; bases with no gene match: 2. Germline V gene data show CDR1 as GTSNPN and CDR2 as SVGIG (reference sequence).

In regard to this clone: This likely comes from a read error, as the CDR3 has no conserved phenylalanine or tryptophan at its end. This chain uses TRBV6-1 with TRBJ2-7; 7 bases fit TRBD1. Germline trimming cut 6 bases from V and 2 bases from J; bases unmatched to any gene: 10. From germline, CDR1 is MNHNS and CDR2 SASEGT. This CDR3 has 15 residues. The CDR3 protein is CASRKGTGDPYEQYL. The CDR3 DNA reads TGTGCCAGCAGGAAGGGAACAGGGGACCCCTACGAGCAGTACCTC.

The gene calls are TRBV30 and TRBJ2-4; 7 bases map to TRBD1. CDR1 and CDR2 from the germline V gene are GTSNPN and SVGIG (reference sequence). CDR3 size: 13 residues. Trimming removed 3 bases from V and 12 bases from J; junction bases left unmatched: 11. Here the CDR3 DNA reads TGTGCCTGGAGAATAACAGGGGCCGTAGGTCAGTACTTC. This codes for CAWRITGAVGQYF.

Worth noting for this clone: The junction departs from the called germline gene at one end, perhaps through a read error. The chain couples TRBV10-3 to TRBJ2-7; weak D call: TRBD2 (8 bases). CDR3 length equals 13 residues. The germline gives CDR1 ENHRY, CDR2 SYGVKD. The CDR3 is CVISMTGTSEQYF. The CDR3 nucleotides are TGTGTCATCAGCATGACAGGGACTAGTGAGCAGTACTTC.

The V gene is TRBV11-3, the J gene TRBJ2-7; TRBD2 agrees at 11 bases. The V gene end was trimmed by 5 bases and the J gene end by 5 bases; junction bases not matched to a gene: 11. This CDR3 has 16 residues. From germline, CDR1 is SGHNT and CDR2 YENEEA. The CDR3, as DNA: TGTGCCAGCAGCCGAGAAGCGACTAGCGGGATAGACGAGCAGTACTTC. This sequence encodes CASSREATSGIDEQYF.

V usage is TRBV2 and J usage is TRBJ2-4, with D possibly matching TRBD1 (6 bases). In germline, CDR1 is SNHLY, CDR2 FYNNEI. The CDR3 is 13 amino acids. V lost 6 bases, J lost 13 bases, and 19 bases lay in between. The CDR3 reads CASSEDADSLQYF. The CDR3 region has the DNA TGTGCCAGCAGCGAGGACGCGGACAGTTTACAGTACTTC.